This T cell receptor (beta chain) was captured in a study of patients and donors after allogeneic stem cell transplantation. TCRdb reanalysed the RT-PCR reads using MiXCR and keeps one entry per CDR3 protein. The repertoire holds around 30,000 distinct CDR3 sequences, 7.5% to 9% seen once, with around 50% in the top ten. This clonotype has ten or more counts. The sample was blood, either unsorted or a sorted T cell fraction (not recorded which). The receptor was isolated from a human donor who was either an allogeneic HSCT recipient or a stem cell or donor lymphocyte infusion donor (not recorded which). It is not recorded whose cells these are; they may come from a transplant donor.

This CDR3 is CASSSHPSTGWGDTQYF. The CDR3 region has the DNA TGTGCCAGCAGCTCCCACCCTTCGACAGGGTGGGGAGATACGCAGTATTTT. The rearrangement joins TRBV7-3 to TRBJ2-3, with 7 bases fitting TRBD1. The CDR3 runs 17 residues. The J segment lost 5 bases and the V segment lost 4 bases, leaving 15 bases of the junction unmatched. Germline V lookup: CDR1 SGHTA, CDR2 FQGTGA. Using reference TRBV7-3 and TRBJ2-3 for the parts outside the CDR3, the full variable domain is GAGVSQTPSNKVTEKGKYVELRCDPISGHTALYWYRQSLGQGPEFLIYFQGTGAADDSGLPNDRFFAVRPEGSVSTLKIQRTERGDSAVYLCASSSHPSTGWGDTQYFGPGTRLTVL.